This TCR beta chain was retrieved from a study of blood T cells in healthy people across ages. Total RNA was extracted at no less than 5 micrograms per sample. This clonotype was counted many times. Together with a sample-barcoded 5' primer, a J-beta primer mix was included in a second PCR lasting roughly 6 to 12 cycles. Tagging of each cDNA molecule was performed by a template-switch adaptor with 12 random nucleotides. From the 5' RACE reads, TCRdb called clonotypes with MiXCR, one entry per CDR3 protein. The table shows 1.5 million to 2 million distinct CDR3 sequences, with 25% to 30% occurring only once. This CDR3 is built from 13 residues. Germline CDR1 SGHRS, CDR2 YFSETQ. V was trimmed by 0 bases and J by 13 bases, leaving 11 bases between them.

The source is a woman aged 25 to 45 in good health. The V and J genes are TRBV5-1 and TRBJ1-6, with D uncertain. The specimen sequenced was blood. CDR3 sequence (DNA): TGCGCCAGCAGCTTGGACGGAAACGCGCCCCTCCACTTT. This gives the protein CASSLDGNAPLHF. The full variable domain, with the rest looked up from reference TRBV5-1 and TRBJ1-6, is KAGVTQTPRYLIKTRGQQVTLSCSPISGHRSVSWYQQTPGQGLQFLFEYFSETQRNKGNFPGRFSGRQFSNSRSEMNVSTLELGDSALYLCASSLDGNAPLHFGNGTRLTVT.